The entry below gives a single T cell receptor beta chain sequence along with its context. The antigen is undetermined. The record originates from a study of CD8 T cells in ankylosing spondylitis. Study-level results: Certain motif variants had earlier been reported in reactive arthritis synovial fluid and blood.

TCRdb itself ran the 5' RACE reads through MiXCR, one entry per CDR3 protein. This table holds under 450,000 distinct CDR3 sequences, roughly 22% found once. CDR3 length: 12 residues. CDR1 MNHEY and CDR2 SMNVEV come from the germline V gene (reference sequence). Between the trimmed V and J ends, which lost 4 bases and 6 bases, there was a span of 6 bases. The rearrangement uses TRBV27 and TRBJ2-2, with D uncertain. The sequencing input was blood, either unsorted or a sorted T cell fraction (not recorded which). This TCR derives from a male donor with ankylosing spondylitis or in good health (not recorded which). The DNA for the CDR3 is TGTGCCAGCAGTTCCCGGGCCGGGGAGCTGTTTTTT. Residues: CASSSRAGELFF.